The 8 T cell receptor beta chains below come from one sample, sequenced in a study of shared clonotypes between healthy human individuals (dated by TCRdb to 2019 to 2021). Library preparation used the immunoSEQ multiplex PCR assay. TCRdb took this table from immuneACCESS and kept in-frame rearrangements with V and J called. Such tables lack part of the clones; where checked against another copy, unresolved V genes explain under half of the gap, and the rest is unexplained. This sample lists around 720,000 clones; around 73% were detected once. The ten largest clones add up to 1.5% to 2% of the sample. Sequencing was performed on memory CD4+ T cells sorted from blood. The cell subset or site label on this specimen signifies: CD45RA-negative fraction. Receptors originate from a woman in her thirties in good health.

This chain links TRBV11-2 with TRBJ2-7; no clear D gene. CDR1 and CDR2 from the germline V gene are SGHAT and FQNNGV. The CDR3 covers 11 residues. With 5 bases removed from V and 3 bases from J, the gap between germline ends came to 5 bases. The CDR3 sequence: CASSVHYEQYF. CDR3 nucleotides: TGTGCCAGCAGCGTTCACTACGAGCAGTACTTC.

As concerns this clone: This same CDR3 is encoded by further DNA sequences in the sample. The CDR3 nucleotides are TGTGCCAGCAGTTTATATGGTCAGCCCCAGCATTTT. It is translated as CASSLYGQPQHF. This chain connects TRBV28 to TRBJ1-5; no clear D gene. V lost 1 base and J 6 bases, leaving 4 bases between the germline ends. Germline V gene lookup returns CDR1 MDHEN and CDR2 SYDVKM. This CDR3 contains 12 residues.

The chain has TRBV5-1 and TRBJ2-1, with 10 bases that match TRBD1. Per germline, CDR1 SGHRS and CDR2 YFSETQ. The CDR3 runs 16 residues. The V segment lost 4 bases and the J segment 8 bases; nucleotides outside the gene matches: 12. CDR3 bases: TGCGCCAGCAGCCTTCCCGGGACAGGGGTTCTGGATGAGCAGTTCTTC. Encoded protein: CASSLPGTGVLDEQFF.

Comments on this clone: Other DNA sequences in this specimen translate into the identical CDR3. The CDR3 region is CASSRDRLYEQYF. The CDR3 coding sequence is TGTGCCAGCAGCCGAGACAGGCTTTACGAGCAGTACTTC. The V and J genes are TRBV6-1 and TRBJ2-7; D perhaps matches TRBD1 (6 bases). Trimming cost V 6 bases and J 4 bases, with 13 bases left between them. Germline-derived CDR1 and CDR2 are MNHNS and SASEGT. The CDR3 runs 13 residues.

The CDR3 coding sequence is TGCGCCAGCAGCCAAAGCCAATATAGCAATCAGCCCCAGCATTTT. It yields the protein CASSQSQYSNQPQHF. The V and J genes are TRBV4-1 and TRBJ1-5; D is unresolved. The germline gives CDR1 MGHRA, CDR2 YSYEKL. V dropped 2 bases and J dropped 0 bases, with 8 bases sitting between them. This CDR3 is built from 15 residues.

The V gene is TRBV7-8, the J gene TRBJ1-3; D possibly corresponds to TRBD1 (6 bases). With 2 bases removed from V and 0 bases from J, the gap between germline ends came to 11 bases. Germline loops: CDR1 SGHVS, CDR2 FQNEAQ. The CDR3 is made up of 16 amino acids. The CDR3 bases are TGTGCCAGCAGCTTACTGGGACACCGCTCTGGAAACACCATATATTTT. Amino acids: CASSLLGHRSGNTIYF.

The chain joins TRBV6-4 to TRBJ1-5; D ambiguous. The germline CDR1 and CDR2 sequences are MRHNA and SNTAGT. CDR3 length equals 16 residues. V lost 2 bases and J 3 bases, leaving 14 bases between the germline ends. CDR3 protein: CASSDPTPRSNQPQHF. The CDR3 bases are TGTGCCAGCAGTGACCCTACCCCACGGTCCAATCAGCCCCAGCATTTT.

The genes are TRBV18 and TRBJ2-7, with D hard to call. Germline V lookup: CDR1 KGHSH, CDR2 LQKENI. Trimming took off 5 bases at V and 4 bases at J, with 9 bases between the two ends. CDR3 length equals 12 residues. The CDR3 region is CASSISEYEQYF. The CDR3 DNA sequence: TGTGCCAGCTCAATTAGTGAATACGAGCAGTACTTC.